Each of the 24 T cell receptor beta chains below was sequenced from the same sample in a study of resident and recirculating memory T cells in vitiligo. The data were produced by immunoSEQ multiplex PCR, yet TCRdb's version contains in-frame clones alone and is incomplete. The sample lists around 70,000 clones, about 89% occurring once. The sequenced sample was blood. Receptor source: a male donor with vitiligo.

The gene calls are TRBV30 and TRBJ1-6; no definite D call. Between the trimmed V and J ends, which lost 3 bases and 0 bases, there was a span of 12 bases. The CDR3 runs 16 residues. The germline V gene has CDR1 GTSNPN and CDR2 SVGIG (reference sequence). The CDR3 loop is CAWRRQEISYNSPLHF. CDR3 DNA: TGTGCCTGGAGGAGACAAGAGATCTCCTATAATTCACCCCTCCACTTT.

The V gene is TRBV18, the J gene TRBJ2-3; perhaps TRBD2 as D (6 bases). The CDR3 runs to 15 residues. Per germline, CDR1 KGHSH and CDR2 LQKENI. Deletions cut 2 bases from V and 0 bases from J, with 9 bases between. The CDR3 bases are TGTGCCAGCTCACCAGTAGCGGAGAGCACAGATACGCAGTATTTT. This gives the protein CASSPVAESTDTQYF.

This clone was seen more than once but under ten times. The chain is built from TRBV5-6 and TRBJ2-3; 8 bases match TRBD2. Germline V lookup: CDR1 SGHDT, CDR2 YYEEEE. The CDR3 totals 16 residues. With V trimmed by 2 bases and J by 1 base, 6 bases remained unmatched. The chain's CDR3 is CASSLRGGQGTDTQYF. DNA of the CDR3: TGTGCCAGCAGCTTACGCGGGGGGCAGGGCACAGATACGCAGTATTTT. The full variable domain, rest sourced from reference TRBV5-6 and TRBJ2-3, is DAGVTQSPTHLIKTRGQQVTLRCSPKSGHDTVSWYQQALGQGPQFIFQYYEEEERQRGNFPDRFSGHQFPNYSSELNVNALLLGDSALYLCASSLRGGQGTDTQYFGPGTRLTVL.

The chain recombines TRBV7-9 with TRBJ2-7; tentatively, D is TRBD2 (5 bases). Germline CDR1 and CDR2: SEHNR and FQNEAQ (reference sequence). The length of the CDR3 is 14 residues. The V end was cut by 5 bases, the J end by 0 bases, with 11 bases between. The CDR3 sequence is CASSPEGLSYEQYF. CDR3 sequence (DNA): TGTGCCAGCAGCCCCGAGGGCCTCTCCTACGAGCAGTACTTC.

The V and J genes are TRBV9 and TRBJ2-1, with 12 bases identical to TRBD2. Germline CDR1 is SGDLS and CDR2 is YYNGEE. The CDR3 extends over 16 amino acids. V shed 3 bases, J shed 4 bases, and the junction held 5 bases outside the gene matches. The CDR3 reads CASSGVTSGGYNEQFF. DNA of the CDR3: TGTGCCAGCAGCGGGGTAACTAGCGGGGGGTACAATGAGCAGTTCTTC.

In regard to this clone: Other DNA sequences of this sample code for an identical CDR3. CDR3 in amino acids: CASSQELAGGTDTQYF. Written as DNA, the CDR3 is TGCGCCAGCAGCCAAGAACTAGCGGGGGGGACAGATACGCAGTATTTT. J is TRBJ2-3 and V is TRBV4-3, with 13 bases aligning to TRBD2. From germline, CDR1 is LGHNA and CDR2 YSLEER. V was clipped by 0 bases and J by 3 bases; unmatched bases: 0. This CDR3 region has 16 residues.

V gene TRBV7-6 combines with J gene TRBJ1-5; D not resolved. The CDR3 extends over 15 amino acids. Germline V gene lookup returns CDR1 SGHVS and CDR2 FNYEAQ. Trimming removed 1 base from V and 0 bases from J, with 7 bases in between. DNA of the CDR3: TGTGCCAGCAGCTTAGAACAGAGTAGCAATCAGCCCCAGCATTTT. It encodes CASSLEQSSNQPQHF. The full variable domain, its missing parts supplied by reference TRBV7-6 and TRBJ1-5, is GAGVSQSPRYKVTKRGQDVALRCDPISGHVSLYWYRQALGQGPEFLTYFNYEAQQDKSGLPNDRFSAERPEGSISTLTIQRTEQRDSAMYRCASSLEQSSNQPQHFGDGTRLSIL.

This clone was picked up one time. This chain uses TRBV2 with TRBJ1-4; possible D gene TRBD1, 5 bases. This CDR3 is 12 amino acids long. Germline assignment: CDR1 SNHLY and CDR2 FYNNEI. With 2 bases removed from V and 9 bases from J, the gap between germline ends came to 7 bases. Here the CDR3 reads CASSEQGQKLFF. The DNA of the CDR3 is TGTGCCAGCAGTGAACAGGGCCAAAAACTGTTTTTT.

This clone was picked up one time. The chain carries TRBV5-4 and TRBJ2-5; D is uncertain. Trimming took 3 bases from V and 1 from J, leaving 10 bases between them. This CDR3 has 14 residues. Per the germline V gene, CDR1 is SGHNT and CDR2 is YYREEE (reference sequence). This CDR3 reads CASSSSTFQETQYF. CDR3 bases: TGTGCCAGCAGCTCGAGTACTTTCCAAGAGACCCAGTACTTC.

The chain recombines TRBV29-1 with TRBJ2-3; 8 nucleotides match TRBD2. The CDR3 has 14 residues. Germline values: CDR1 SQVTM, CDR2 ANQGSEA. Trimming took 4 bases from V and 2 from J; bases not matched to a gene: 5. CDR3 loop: CSVAAGGITDTQYF. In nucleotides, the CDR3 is TGCAGCGTTGCTGCGGGGGGTATCACAGATACGCAGTATTTT.

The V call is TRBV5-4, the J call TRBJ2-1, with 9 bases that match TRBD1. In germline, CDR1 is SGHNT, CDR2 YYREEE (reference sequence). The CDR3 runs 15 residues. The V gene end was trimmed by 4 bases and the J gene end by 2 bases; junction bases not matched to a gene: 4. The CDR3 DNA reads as TGTGCCAGCAGCATGGGACAGGGTCCCTACAATGAGCAGTTCTTC. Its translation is CASSMGQGPYNEQFF.

CDR3: CASSLEGRETQYF. The CDR3 region has the DNA TGCGCCAGCAGCTTGGAAGGGAGGGAGACCCAGTACTTC. The V and J genes are TRBV5-1 and TRBJ2-5; TRBD2 is a possible D gene (6 bases). The CDR3 contains 13 residues. Germline CDR1 is SGHRS and CDR2 is YFSETQ. The V and J ends lost 0 bases and 5 bases respectively, with 8 bases between them.

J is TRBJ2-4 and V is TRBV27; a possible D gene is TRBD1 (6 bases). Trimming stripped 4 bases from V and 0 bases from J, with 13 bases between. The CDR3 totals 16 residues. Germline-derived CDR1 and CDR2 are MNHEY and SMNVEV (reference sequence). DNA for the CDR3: TGTGCCAGCAGTTCGCAGGGGAGTAAAGCCAAAAACATTCAGTACTTC. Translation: CASSSQGSKAKNIQYF.

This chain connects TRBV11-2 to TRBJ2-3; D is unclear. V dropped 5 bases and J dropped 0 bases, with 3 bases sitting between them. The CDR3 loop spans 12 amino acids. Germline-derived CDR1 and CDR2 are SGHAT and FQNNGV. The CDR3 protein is CASSLSTDTQYF. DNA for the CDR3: TGTGCCAGCAGCCTTAGCACAGATACGCAGTATTTT.

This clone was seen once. Here the CDR3 reads CASSEERGQRIGPQDTQYF. Here the CDR3 DNA reads TGTGCCAGCAGTGAAGAGCGGGGGCAGAGGATCGGGCCACAGGATACGCAGTATTTT. The chain has TRBV2 and TRBJ2-3; 8 nucleotides align to TRBD2. V dropped 1 base and J dropped 6; count of bases not matched to a gene: 18. In germline, CDR1 is SNHLY, CDR2 FYNNEI. The CDR3 consists of 19 residues.

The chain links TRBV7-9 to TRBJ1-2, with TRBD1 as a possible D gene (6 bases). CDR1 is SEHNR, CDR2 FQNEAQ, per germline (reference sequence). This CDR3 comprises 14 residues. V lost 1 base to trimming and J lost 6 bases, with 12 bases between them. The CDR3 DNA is TGTGCCAGCAGCTTAGAGGCAGGGGTGCATGGCTACACCTTC. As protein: CASSLEAGVHGYTF.

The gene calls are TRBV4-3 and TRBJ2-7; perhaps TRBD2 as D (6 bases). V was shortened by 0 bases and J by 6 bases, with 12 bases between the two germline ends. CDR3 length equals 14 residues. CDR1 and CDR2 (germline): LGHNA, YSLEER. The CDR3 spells CASSQDRGVGEQYF. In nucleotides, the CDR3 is TGCGCCAGCAGCCAAGATCGCGGGGTGGGCGAGCAGTACTTC.

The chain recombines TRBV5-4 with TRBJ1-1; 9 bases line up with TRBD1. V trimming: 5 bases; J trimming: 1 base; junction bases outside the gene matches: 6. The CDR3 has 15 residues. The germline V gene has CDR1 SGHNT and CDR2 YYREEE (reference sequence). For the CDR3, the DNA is TGTGCCAGCAGGTCGGACAGGGGACAGAACACTGAAGCTTTCTTT. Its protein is CASRSDRGQNTEAFF.

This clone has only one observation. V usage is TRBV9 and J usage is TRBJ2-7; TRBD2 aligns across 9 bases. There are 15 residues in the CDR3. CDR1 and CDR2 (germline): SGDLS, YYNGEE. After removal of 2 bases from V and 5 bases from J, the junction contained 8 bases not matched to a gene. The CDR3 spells CASSVSGGGVDEQYF. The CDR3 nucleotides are TGTGCCAGCAGCGTTAGCGGGGGTGGGGTAGACGAGCAGTACTTC.

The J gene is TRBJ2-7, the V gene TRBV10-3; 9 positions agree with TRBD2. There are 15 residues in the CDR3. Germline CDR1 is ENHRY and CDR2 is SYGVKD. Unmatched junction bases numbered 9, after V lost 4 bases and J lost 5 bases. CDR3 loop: CAISASGGYSDEQYF. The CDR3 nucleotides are TGTGCCATCAGTGCGAGCGGGGGGTATTCCGACGAGCAGTACTTC.

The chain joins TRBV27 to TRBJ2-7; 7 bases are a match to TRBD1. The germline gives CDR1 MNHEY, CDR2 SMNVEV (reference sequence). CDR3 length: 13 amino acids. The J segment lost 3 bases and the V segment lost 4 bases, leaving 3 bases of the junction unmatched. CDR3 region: CASSSRQGYEQYF. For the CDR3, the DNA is TGTGCCAGCAGTTCAAGACAGGGCTACGAGCAGTACTTC.

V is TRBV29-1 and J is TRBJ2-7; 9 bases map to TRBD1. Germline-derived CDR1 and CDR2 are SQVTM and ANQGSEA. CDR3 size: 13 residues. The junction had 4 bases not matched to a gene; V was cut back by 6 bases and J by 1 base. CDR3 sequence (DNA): TGCAGCGTGGGGACAGGGCAATCCTACGAGCAGTACTTC. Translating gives CSVGTGQSYEQYF.

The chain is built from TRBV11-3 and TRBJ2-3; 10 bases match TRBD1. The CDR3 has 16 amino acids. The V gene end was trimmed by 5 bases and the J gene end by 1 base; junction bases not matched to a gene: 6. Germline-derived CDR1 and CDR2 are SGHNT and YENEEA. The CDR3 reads CASSPDRGVGTDTQYF. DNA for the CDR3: TGTGCCAGCAGCCCGGACAGGGGGGTCGGCACAGATACGCAGTATTTT.

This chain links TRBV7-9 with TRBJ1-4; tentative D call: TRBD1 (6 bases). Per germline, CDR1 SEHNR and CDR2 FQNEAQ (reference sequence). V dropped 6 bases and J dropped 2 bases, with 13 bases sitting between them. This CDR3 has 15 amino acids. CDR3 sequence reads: CASRPRGSTNEKLFF. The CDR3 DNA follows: TGTGCCAGCAGGCCCAGGGGTTCCACTAATGAAAAACTGTTTTTT.